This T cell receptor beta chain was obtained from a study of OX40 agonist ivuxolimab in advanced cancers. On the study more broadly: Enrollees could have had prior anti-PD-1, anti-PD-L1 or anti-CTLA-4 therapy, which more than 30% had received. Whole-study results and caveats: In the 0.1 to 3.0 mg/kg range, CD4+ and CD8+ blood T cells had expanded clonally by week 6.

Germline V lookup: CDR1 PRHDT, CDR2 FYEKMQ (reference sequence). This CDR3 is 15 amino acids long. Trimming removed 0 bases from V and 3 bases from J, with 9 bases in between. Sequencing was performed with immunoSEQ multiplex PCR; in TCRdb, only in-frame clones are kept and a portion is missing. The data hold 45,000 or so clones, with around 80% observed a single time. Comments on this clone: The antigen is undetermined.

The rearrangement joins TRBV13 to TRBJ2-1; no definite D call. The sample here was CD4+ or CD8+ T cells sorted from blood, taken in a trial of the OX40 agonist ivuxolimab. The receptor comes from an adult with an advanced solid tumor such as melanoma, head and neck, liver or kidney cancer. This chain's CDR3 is CASSLGGGVYNEQFF. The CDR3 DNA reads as TGTGCCAGCAGCTTAGGGGGCGGAGTCTACAATGAGCAGTTCTTC.